Here is one TCR beta chain with its context. The data belong to a study of blood T cell repertoires in COVID-19. Study background: Collection of acute and convalescent COVID-19 samples took place in the United States, Italy and Spain. PBMCs, B-cell-depleted T cells, or T cells were the source of the cDNA or gDNA that made up the material.

Per germline, CDR1 SGHRS and CDR2 YFSETQ. CDR3 length: 12 amino acids. V shed 4 bases and J shed 0 bases, with 5 bases lying between them. As handled by the study authors: The authors estimated nucleated cell counts from reference gene primer amplification. TCRdb keeps only in-frame clones here, not all; method: immunoSEQ multiplex PCR. V and J calls and clone size are as listed in that table; D and trimming were resolved from the DNA. Found here are about 68,000 clones, roughly 89% of them singletons; the top ten hold roughly 8.7%. This clonotype was obtained from a man aged 30 to 39 with acute or convalescent COVID-19. Sequences were obtained from peripheral blood. This chain uses TRBV5-1 with TRBJ2-7; the D gene is possibly TRBD2 (5 bases). The DNA of the CDR3 is TGCGCCAGCAGCGGGAGCTCCTACGAGCAGTACTTC. It translates to CASSGSSYEQYF.